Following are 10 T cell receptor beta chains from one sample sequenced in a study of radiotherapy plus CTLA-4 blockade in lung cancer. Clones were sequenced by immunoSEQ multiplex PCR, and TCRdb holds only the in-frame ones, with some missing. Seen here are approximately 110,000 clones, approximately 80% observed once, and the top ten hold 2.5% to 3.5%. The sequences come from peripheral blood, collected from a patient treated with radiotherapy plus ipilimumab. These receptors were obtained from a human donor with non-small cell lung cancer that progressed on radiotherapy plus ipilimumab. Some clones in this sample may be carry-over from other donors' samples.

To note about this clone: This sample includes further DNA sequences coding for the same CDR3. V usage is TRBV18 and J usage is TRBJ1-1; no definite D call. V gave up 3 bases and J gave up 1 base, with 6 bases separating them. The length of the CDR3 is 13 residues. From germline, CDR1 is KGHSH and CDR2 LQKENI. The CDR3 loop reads CASSPQRNTEAFF. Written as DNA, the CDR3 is TGTGCCAGCTCACCCCAGAGGAACACTGAAGCTTTCTTT.

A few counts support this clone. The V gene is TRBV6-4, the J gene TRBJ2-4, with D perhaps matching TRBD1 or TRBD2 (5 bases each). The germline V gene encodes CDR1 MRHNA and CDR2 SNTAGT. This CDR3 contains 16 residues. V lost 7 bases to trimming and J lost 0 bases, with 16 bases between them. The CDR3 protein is CASNPGRTIAKNIQYF. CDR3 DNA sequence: TGTGCCAGCAACCCGGGACGGACAATAGCCAAAAACATTCAGTACTTC.

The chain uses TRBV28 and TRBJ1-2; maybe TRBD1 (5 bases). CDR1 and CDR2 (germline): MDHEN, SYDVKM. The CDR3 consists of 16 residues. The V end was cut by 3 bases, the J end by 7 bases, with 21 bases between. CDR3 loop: CASSFHPLRDLGGYTF. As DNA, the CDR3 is TGTGCCAGCAGTTTTCATCCCCTCAGGGATCTGGGTGGCTACACCTTC.

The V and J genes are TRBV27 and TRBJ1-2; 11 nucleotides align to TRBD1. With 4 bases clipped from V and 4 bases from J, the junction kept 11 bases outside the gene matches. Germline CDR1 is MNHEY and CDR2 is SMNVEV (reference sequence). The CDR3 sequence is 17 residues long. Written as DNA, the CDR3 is TGTGCCAGCAGTTATCGCGCCCCGGGACAGGGGGTCTATGGCTACACCTTC. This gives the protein CASSYRAPGQGVYGYTF.

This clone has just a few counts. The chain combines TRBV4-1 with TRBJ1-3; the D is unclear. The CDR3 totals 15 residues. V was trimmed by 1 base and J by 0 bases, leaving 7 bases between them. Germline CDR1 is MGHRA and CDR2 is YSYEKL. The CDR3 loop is CASSQGGTSGNTIYF. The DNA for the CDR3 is TGCGCCAGCAGCCAAGGGGGAACCTCTGGAAACACCATATATTTT.

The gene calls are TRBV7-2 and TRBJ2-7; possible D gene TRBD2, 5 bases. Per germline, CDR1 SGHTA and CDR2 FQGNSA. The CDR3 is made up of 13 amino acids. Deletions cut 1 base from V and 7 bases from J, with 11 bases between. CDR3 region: CASSLVSSGEQYF. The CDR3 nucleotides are TGTGCCAGCAGCTTAGTGTCTTCGGGAGAGCAGTACTTC.

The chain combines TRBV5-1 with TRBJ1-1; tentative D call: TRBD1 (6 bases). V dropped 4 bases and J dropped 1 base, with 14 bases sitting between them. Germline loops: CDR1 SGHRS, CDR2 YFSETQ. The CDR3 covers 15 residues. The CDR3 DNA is TGCGCCAGCAGCCTCACGACAGGACCGAACACTGAAGCTTTCTTT. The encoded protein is CASSLTTGPNTEAFF.

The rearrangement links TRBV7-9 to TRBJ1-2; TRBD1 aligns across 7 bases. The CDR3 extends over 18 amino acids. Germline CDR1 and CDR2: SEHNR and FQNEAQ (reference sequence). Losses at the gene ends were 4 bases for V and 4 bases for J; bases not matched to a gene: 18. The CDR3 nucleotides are TGTGCCAGCAGCTCCTTGGGACAGACTTCCGGGCTTGGCTATGGCTACACCTTC. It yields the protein CASSSLGQTSGLGYGYTF.

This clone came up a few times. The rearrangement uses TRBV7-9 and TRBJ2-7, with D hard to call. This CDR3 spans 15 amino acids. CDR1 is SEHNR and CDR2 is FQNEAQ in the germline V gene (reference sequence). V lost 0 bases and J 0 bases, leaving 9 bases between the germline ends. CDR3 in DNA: TGTGCCAGCAGCTTAGCTCAGGAGAGCTCCTACGAGCAGTACTTC. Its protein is CASSLAQESSYEQYF.

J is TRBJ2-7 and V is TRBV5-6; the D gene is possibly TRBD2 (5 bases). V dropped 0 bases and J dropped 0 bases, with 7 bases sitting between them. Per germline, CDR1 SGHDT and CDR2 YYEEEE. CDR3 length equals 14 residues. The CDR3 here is CASSLVGSSYEQYF. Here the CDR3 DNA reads TGTGCCAGCAGCTTGGTAGGGAGCTCCTACGAGCAGTACTTC.